These 28 T cell receptor beta chains were sequenced from one sample in a study of shared clonotypes between healthy human individuals. TCRdb keeps only in-frame clones here, not all; method: immunoSEQ multiplex PCR. The table records more than 2,000,000 clones, just over 90% of them present only once. The source material was naive CD4+ T cells sorted from blood. Described subset: CD45RA+ positively selected. The receptors were gathered from a man aged 18 to 29 in good health.

This clone was seen a single time. J is TRBJ2-2 and V is TRBV5-1; D gene unclear. This CDR3 is built from 15 residues. Germline loops: CDR1 SGHRS, CDR2 YFSETQ. Deletions cut 0 bases from V and 4 bases from J, with 10 bases between. The CDR3 DNA reads TGCGCCAGCAGCTTGGACCAGCCCGGCACCGGGGAGCTGTTTTTT. It encodes CASSLDQPGTGELFF.

J is TRBJ2-3 and V is TRBV5-6; no definite D call. Germline V gene sequence: CDR1 SGHDT, CDR2 YYEEEE. V gave up 2 bases and J gave up 2 bases, with 9 bases separating them. The CDR3 extends over 14 amino acids. Here the CDR3 DNA reads TGTGCCAGCAGCTTCAAGGGCTCCACAGATACGCAGTATTTT. It encodes CASSFKGSTDTQYF.

This clone has just one count. V is TRBV5-4 and J is TRBJ2-7, with TRBD1 identical over 11 bases. This CDR3 contains 15 residues. Trimming at V came to 4 bases and at J to 4 bases, leaving 7 bases not matched to a gene. Per germline, CDR1 SGHNT and CDR2 YYREEE (reference sequence). The CDR3 is CASSAPGQGVYEQYF. In DNA, the CDR3 is TGTGCCAGCAGCGCTCCGGGACAGGGGGTTTACGAGCAGTACTTC.

The chain uses TRBV5-1 and TRBJ2-7, with a weak D call TRBD1 (6 bases). Germline V gene data show CDR1 as SGHRS and CDR2 as YFSETQ. Trimming removed 0 bases from V and 3 bases from J, with 10 bases in between. This CDR3 contains 14 residues. CDR3 sequence reads: CASSLEPTGYEQYF. The DNA of the CDR3 is TGCGCCAGCAGCTTGGAACCGACAGGCTACGAGCAGTACTTC.

The rearrangement uses TRBV6-1 and TRBJ1-2; D may be TRBD1 (6 bases). The CDR3 has 14 residues. Germline lookup yields CDR1 MNHNS and CDR2 SASEGT. The ends were cut back, 2 bases at V and 4 bases at J, with 11 bases in the middle. CDR3 sequence reads: CASSEQGMGYGYTF. CDR3 nucleotide sequence: TGTGCCAGCAGTGAACAGGGGATGGGCTATGGCTACACCTTC.

V and J are TRBV19 and TRBJ2-6; no clear D. The CDR3 has 16 amino acids. CDR1 is LNHDA and CDR2 is SQIVND in the germline V gene (reference sequence). Trimming took off 3 bases at V and 3 bases at J, with 12 bases between the two ends. This CDR3 reads CASSIPPGLGANVLTF. CDR3 nucleotide sequence: TGTGCCAGTAGTATCCCCCCCGGGCTTGGGGCCAACGTCCTGACTTTC.

CDR3 in amino acids: CASSLETGGATEAFF. CDR3 sequence (DNA): TGTGCCAGCAGCTTAGAGACAGGGGGTGCCACTGAAGCTTTCTTT. The V and J genes are TRBV7-6 and TRBJ1-1, with 9 positions matching TRBD1. CDR1 and CDR2 from the germline V gene are SGHVS and FNYEAQ. This CDR3 is built from 15 residues. V dropped 1 base and J dropped 4; count of bases not matched to a gene: 4.

The J gene is TRBJ1-3, the V gene TRBV6-4; 7 positions agree with TRBD1. The CDR3 covers 17 residues. Germline values: CDR1 MRHNA, CDR2 SNTAGT. The junction had 5 bases not matched to a gene; V was cut back by 0 bases and J by 0 bases. Here the CDR3 reads CASSDSGQALSGNTIYF. As DNA, the CDR3 is TGTGCCAGCAGTGACTCAGGACAGGCTCTCTCTGGAAACACCATATATTTT.

The CDR3 nucleotides are TGTGCCAGCAGCTTAGATCGAAACGATATCGGCTACACCTTC. Its protein is CASSLDRNDIGYTF. The chain recombines TRBV11-2 with TRBJ1-2; D ambiguous. Trimming stripped 0 bases from V and 8 bases from J, with 13 bases between. Looked up from germline, CDR1 is SGHAT and CDR2 is FQNNGV. The CDR3 is made up of 14 amino acids.

This chain's CDR3 is CASSRLDRDLTPQHF. CDR3 nucleotides: TGTGCCAGTAGTCGGCTGGACAGGGACTTGACGCCCCAGCATTTT. The chain carries TRBV19 and TRBJ1-5; 8 nucleotides align to TRBD1. This CDR3 spans 15 amino acids. V was pared by 5 bases and J by 9 bases, with 12 bases of the junction left unmatched. Germline V gene lookup returns CDR1 LNHDA and CDR2 SQIVND (reference sequence).

The chain recombines TRBV10-3 with TRBJ1-4; the match to TRBD1 covers 10 bases. Trimming took 5 bases from V and 6 from J; bases not matched to a gene: 12. The length of the CDR3 is 17 residues. Germline CDR1 and CDR2: ENHRY and SYGVKD. The CDR3: CAISKNAGGTGDEKLFF. The CDR3 coding sequence is TGTGCCATCAGTAAGAATGCCGGTGGGACAGGGGATGAAAAACTGTTTTTT.

Comments on this clone: Other DNA sequences in the sample encode the same CDR3. The V call is TRBV5-1, the J call TRBJ2-5, with D possibly TRBD1 on 6 matching bases. CDR3 length: 14 amino acids. Trimming pared 0 bases from V and 5 bases from J, leaving 11 bases between. Germline assignment: CDR1 SGHRS and CDR2 YFSETQ. The CDR3: CASSLDSRGETQYF. CDR3 sequence (DNA): TGCGCCAGCAGCTTGGATTCCAGGGGTGAGACCCAGTACTTC.

The chain employs TRBV2 and TRBJ1-2; D is unresolved. CDR1 and CDR2 from the germline V gene are SNHLY and FYNNEI. Between the trimmed V and J ends, which lost 7 bases and 6 bases, there was a span of 12 bases. The CDR3 consists of 12 residues. Here the CDR3 DNA reads TGTGCCAGCATTACCACAGCCGATGGCTACACCTTC. Translation gives CASITTADGYTF.

The chain links TRBV30 to TRBJ1-2, with a weak D call TRBD1 (5 bases). CDR1 GTSNPN and CDR2 SVGIG come from the germline V gene (reference sequence). The CDR3 totals 12 residues. Trimming removed 0 bases from V and 10 bases from J, with 12 bases in between. Here the CDR3 reads CAWSVLQGFYTF. The CDR3 coding sequence is TGTGCCTGGAGTGTACTTCAGGGATTCTACACCTTC.

This clone has just one count. V is TRBV4-1 and J is TRBJ2-3; weak D call: TRBD2 (5 bases). This CDR3 comprises 18 residues. The ends were cut back, 5 bases at V and 1 base at J, with 22 bases in the middle. The germline gives CDR1 MGHRA, CDR2 YSYEKL. Here the CDR3 reads CASSNQESGFGGTDTQYF. DNA for the CDR3: TGCGCCAGCAGCAACCAGGAGTCGGGGTTCGGAGGCACAGATACGCAGTATTTT.

The chain uses TRBV30 and TRBJ1-2; 9 positions match TRBD1. Per the germline V gene, CDR1 is GTSNPN and CDR2 is SVGIG (reference sequence). Trimming at V came to 3 bases and at J to 8 bases, leaving 10 bases not matched to a gene. This CDR3 comprises 14 residues. In DNA, the CDR3 is TGTGCCTGGAGCCTGACAGGGGGATTTGGAGGCTACACCTTC. It translates to CAWSLTGGFGGYTF.

The rearrangement uses TRBV6-5 and TRBJ2-3; perhaps TRBD1 as D (6 bases). With 6 bases removed from V and 5 bases from J, the gap between germline ends came to 18 bases. Germline V gene lookup returns CDR1 MNHEY and CDR2 SVGAGI. CDR3 size: 15 residues. For the CDR3, the DNA is TGTGCCAGCAGACGCCCGGACAGTGGGGGAGATACGCAGTATTTT. Its protein product is CASRRPDSGGDTQYF.

V is TRBV5-1 and J is TRBJ2-7; D unresolved. This CDR3 has 13 amino acids. Germline assignment: CDR1 SGHRS and CDR2 YFSETQ. Between the trimmed V and J ends, which lost 2 bases and 2 bases, there was a span of 8 bases. The CDR3 region is CASSLKTTYEQYF. The CDR3 DNA reads TGCGCCAGCAGCTTAAAGACAACCTACGAGCAGTACTTC.

In nucleotides, the CDR3 is TGTGCCAGCAGCTTAGCATGGACTAGCGGGAGGGCCGTTTCCAAAAACATTCAGTACTTC. Translated, it gives CASSLAWTSGRAVSKNIQYF. The chain employs TRBV7-2 and TRBJ2-4; TRBD2 agrees at 15 bases. The germline CDR1 and CDR2 sequences are SGHTA and FQGNSA. V lost 0 bases, J lost 2 bases, and 8 bases stayed unmatched. CDR3 length: 20 amino acids.

V and J are TRBV2 and TRBJ1-2, with 7 bases that match TRBD1. Trimming at V came to 3 bases and at J to 5 bases, leaving 6 bases not matched to a gene. This CDR3 is 14 amino acids long. Germline values: CDR1 SNHLY, CDR2 FYNNEI. The CDR3 nucleotides read TGTGCCAGCAGTGAGGAACAGGGGCCTTATGGCTACACCTTC. It codes for CASSEEQGPYGYTF.

The V and J genes are TRBV2 and TRBJ1-6, with TRBD1 matching 8 bases. J lost 9 bases, V lost 6 bases, and 7 bases had no gene match. This CDR3 is built from 14 residues. Germline-derived CDR1 and CDR2 are SNHLY and FYNNEI. This CDR3 reads CASRGTGLSSPLHF. DNA for the CDR3: TGTGCCAGCAGGGGGACAGGTTTAAGTTCACCCCTCCACTTT.

The genes are TRBV7-2 and TRBJ2-7, with 8 bases aligning to TRBD2. Germline-derived CDR1 and CDR2 are SGHTA and FQGNSA. The CDR3 consists of 17 residues. V lost 5 bases to trimming and J lost 6 bases; unmatched junction nucleotides: 18. CDR3 in DNA: TGTGCCAGCAGCCCCCAGAGCGTAGCGGGACGTTTATCCGAGCAGTACTTC. It encodes CASSPQSVAGRLSEQYF.

V is TRBV18 and J is TRBJ2-5; D uncertain. Trimming left V 2 bases short and J 5 bases short, with 12 bases between. CDR3 length: 14 amino acids. CDR1 is KGHSH, CDR2 LQKENI, per germline. Written as DNA, the CDR3 is TGTGCCAGCTCACCAGGGCTACCCGACGAGACCCAGTACTTC. This gives the protein CASSPGLPDETQYF.

V and J are TRBV11-2 and TRBJ2-2; D is possibly TRBD1 (7 bases). The CDR3 length is 18 residues. Germline assignment: CDR1 SGHAT and CDR2 FQNNGV. Trimming stripped 4 bases from V and 3 bases from J, with 21 bases between. CDR3 in amino acids: CASSSPGGLASDTGELFF. The CDR3 DNA reads TGTGCCAGCAGCTCTCCAGGGGGGCTAGCGAGCGACACCGGGGAGCTGTTTTTT.

This chain connects TRBV5-1 to TRBJ2-1; D unresolved. This CDR3 has 13 residues. Germline V gene data show CDR1 as SGHRS and CDR2 as YFSETQ. With 5 bases removed from V and 0 bases from J, the gap between germline ends came to 6 bases. CDR3 nucleotides: TGCGCCAGCAGGATGAGCTCCTACAATGAGCAGTTCTTC. Its protein is CASRMSSYNEQFF.

The rearrangement joins TRBV6-5 to TRBJ2-3, with D unclear. The CDR3 runs to 15 residues. V lost 0 bases and J 4 bases, leaving 11 bases between the germline ends. The V gene's germline CDR1 is MNHEY and CDR2 SVGAGI. In nucleotides, the CDR3 is TGTGCCAGCAGTTACTCGACTCCATACCCAGATACGCAGTATTTT. This gives the protein CASSYSTPYPDTQYF.

The CDR3 region has the DNA TGTGCCAGCAGCTTCCGGCGGGGGGGCTCAGAGACCCAGTACTTC. It yields the protein CASSFRRGGSETQYF. This chain connects TRBV11-2 to TRBJ2-5, with 9 bases that match TRBD2. Germline lookup yields CDR1 SGHAT and CDR2 FQNNGV. The CDR3 extends over 15 amino acids. Trimming took 3 bases from V and 4 from J; bases not matched to a gene: 6. The variable domain in full, with the rest retrieved from reference TRBV11-2 and TRBJ2-5, is EAGVAQSPRYKIIEKRQSVAFWCNPISGHATLYWYQQILGQGPKLLIQFQNNGVVDDSQLPKDRFSAERLKGVDSTLKIQPAKLEDSAVYLCASSFRRGGSETQYFGPGTRLLVL.

The V gene is TRBV2, the J gene TRBJ1-3; D remains ambiguous. The CDR3 runs to 12 residues. V was pared by 2 bases and J by 5 bases, with 4 bases between. Germline V gene sequence: CDR1 SNHLY, CDR2 FYNNEI. The chain's CDR3 is CASSEKRNTIYF. CDR3 DNA: TGTGCCAGCAGTGAAAAGCGAAACACCATATATTTT.